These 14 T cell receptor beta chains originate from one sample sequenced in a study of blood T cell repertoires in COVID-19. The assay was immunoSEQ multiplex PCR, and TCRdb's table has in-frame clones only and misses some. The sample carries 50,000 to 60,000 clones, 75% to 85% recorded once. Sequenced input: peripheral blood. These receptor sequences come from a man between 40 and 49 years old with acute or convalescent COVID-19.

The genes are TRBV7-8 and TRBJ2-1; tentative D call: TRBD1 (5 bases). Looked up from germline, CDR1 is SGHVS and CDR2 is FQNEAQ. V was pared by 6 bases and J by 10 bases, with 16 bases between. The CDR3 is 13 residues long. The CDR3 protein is CASRHGAVGEQFF. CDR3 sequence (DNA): TGTGCCAGCAGACATGGGGCAGTAGGGGAGCAGTTCTTC.

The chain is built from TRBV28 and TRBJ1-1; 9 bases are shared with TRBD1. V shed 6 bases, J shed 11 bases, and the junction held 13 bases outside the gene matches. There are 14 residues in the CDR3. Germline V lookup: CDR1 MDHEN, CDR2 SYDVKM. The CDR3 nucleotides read TGTGCCAGCAGCTATCGGGACAGGGTTTCTGGGGCTTTCTTT. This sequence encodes CASSYRDRVSGAFF.

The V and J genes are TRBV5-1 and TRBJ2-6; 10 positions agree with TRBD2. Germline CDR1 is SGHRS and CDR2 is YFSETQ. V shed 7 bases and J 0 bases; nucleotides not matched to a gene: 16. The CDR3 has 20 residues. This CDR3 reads CASGTQGSGLADSGANVLTF. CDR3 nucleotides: TGCGCCAGCGGGACCCAGGGCTCCGGACTAGCGGACTCTGGGGCCAACGTCCTGACTTTC. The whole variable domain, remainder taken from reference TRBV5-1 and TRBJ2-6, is KAGVTQTPRYLIKTRGQQVTLSCSPISGHRSVSWYQQTPGQGLQFLFEYFSETQRNKGNFPGRFSGRQFSNSRSEMNVSTLELGDSALYLCASGTQGSGLADSGANVLTFGAGSRLTVL.

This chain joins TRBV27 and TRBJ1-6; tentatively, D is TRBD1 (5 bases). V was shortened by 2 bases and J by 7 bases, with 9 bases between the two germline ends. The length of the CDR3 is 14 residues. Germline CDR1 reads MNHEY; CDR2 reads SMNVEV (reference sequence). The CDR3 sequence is CASSLRQGNSPLHF. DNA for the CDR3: TGTGCCAGCAGTTTACGCCAGGGCAATTCACCCCTCCACTTT.

CDR3 amino acids: CASSQDRTSGPPSIYNEQFF. DNA for the CDR3: TGTGCCAGCAGCCAAGATCGGACTAGCGGACCCCCTTCAATCTACAATGAGCAGTTCTTC. The chain couples TRBV14 to TRBJ2-1; 10 nucleotides line up with TRBD2. The CDR3 runs 20 residues. Germline values: CDR1 SGHDN, CDR2 FVKESK. J gave up 3 bases and V 0 bases, and 14 bases lay outside the gene matches.

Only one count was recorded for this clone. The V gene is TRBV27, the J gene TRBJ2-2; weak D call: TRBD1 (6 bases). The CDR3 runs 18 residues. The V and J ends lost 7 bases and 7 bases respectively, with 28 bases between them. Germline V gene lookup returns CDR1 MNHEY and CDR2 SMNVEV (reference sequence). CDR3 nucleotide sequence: TGTGCCAGCACCTCACCCCACGGGCGGGCAGGGGATGGCGGGGAGCTGTTTTTT. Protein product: CASTSPHGRAGDGGELFF.

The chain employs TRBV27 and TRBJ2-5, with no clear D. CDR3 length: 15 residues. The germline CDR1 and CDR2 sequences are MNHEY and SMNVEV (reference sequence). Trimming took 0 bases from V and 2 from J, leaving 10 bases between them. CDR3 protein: CASSLSPGLQETQYF. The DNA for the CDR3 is TGTGCCAGCAGTTTATCTCCAGGTCTACAAGAGACCCAGTACTTC.

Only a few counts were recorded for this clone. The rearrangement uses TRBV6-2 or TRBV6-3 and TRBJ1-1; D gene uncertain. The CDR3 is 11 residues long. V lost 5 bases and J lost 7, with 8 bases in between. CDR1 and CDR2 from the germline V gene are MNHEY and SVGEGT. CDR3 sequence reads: CASSTAFEAFF. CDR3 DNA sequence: TGTGCCAGCAGTACAGCCTTTGAAGCTTTCTTT.

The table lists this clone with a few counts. CDR3 sequence: CASSRAASGGVLDTQYF. Written as DNA, the CDR3 is TGCGCCAGCAGCCGGGCCGCTAGCGGGGGGGTACTAGATACGCAGTATTTT. The chain is built from TRBV5-1 and TRBJ2-3; the match to TRBD2 covers 12 bases. The V and J ends lost 4 bases and 5 bases, in that order; junction bases with no gene match: 11. This CDR3 has 17 amino acids. The germline gives CDR1 SGHRS, CDR2 YFSETQ.

The CDR3 sequence is CASSSRTGFTGELFF. The CDR3 nucleotides are TGCGCCAGCAGCTCGCGGACAGGCTTTACCGGGGAGCTGTTTTTT. The rearrangement links TRBV5-1 to TRBJ2-2, with 7 positions matching TRBD1. The CDR3 runs 15 residues. The trim removed 3 bases at V and 5 bases at J, leaving 7 bases unmatched. Per the germline V gene, CDR1 is SGHRS and CDR2 is YFSETQ.

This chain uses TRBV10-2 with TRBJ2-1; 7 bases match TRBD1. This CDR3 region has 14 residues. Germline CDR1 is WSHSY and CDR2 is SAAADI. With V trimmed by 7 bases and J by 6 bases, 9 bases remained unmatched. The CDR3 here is CASKQGTLSNEQFF. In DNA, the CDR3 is TGCGCCAGCAAACAGGGGACACTTAGCAATGAGCAGTTCTTC.

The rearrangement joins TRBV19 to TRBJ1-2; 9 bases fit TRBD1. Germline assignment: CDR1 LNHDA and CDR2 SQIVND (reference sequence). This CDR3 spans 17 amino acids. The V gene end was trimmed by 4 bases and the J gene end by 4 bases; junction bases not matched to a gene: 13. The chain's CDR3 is CASSSPRELQGAYGYTF. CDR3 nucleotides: TGTGCCAGTAGTAGCCCCAGGGAATTACAGGGGGCCTATGGCTACACCTTC.

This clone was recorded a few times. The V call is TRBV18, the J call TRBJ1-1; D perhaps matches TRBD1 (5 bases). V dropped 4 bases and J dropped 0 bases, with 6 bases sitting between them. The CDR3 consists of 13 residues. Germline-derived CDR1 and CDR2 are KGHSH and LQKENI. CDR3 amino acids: CASSLDMNTEAFF. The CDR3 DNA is TGTGCCAGCTCACTGGACATGAACACTGAAGCTTTCTTT.

Here the CDR3 DNA reads TGTGCCAGCAGCTCCCAGGGGCTACAAGATACGCAGTATTTT. It yields the protein CASSSQGLQDTQYF. V gene TRBV11-3 combines with J gene TRBJ2-3; D may be TRBD1 (6 bases). CDR3 length equals 14 residues. Germline V gives CDR1 SGHNT, CDR2 YENEEA. Trimming left V 4 bases short and J 5 bases short, with 13 bases between. The full variable domain, completed using reference TRBV11-3 and TRBJ2-3, is EAGVVQSPRYKIIEKKQPVAFWCNPISGHNTLYWYLQNLGQGPELLIRYENEEAVDDSQLPKDRFSAERLKGVDSTLKIQPAELGDSAVYLCASSSQGLQDTQYFGPGTRLTVL.